One and the same sample provided the 2 T cell receptor beta chains below, sequenced in a study of T cell responses to AZD1222 COVID-19 vaccine. This table comes from immunoSEQ multiplex PCR, and its TCRdb copy is limited to in-frame clones, with some not included. The sample consists of 70,000 or so clones, almost 90% of them appearing once. The sequences come from peripheral blood, collected on day 0 of AZD1222 vaccination. These receptors were obtained from an adult in good health.

The V gene is TRBV4-2, the J gene TRBJ1-1; tentative D call: TRBD1 (5 bases). The CDR3 extends over 14 amino acids. V was cut by 7 bases and J by 2 bases, with 14 bases left in between. CDR1 and CDR2 (germline): LGHNA, YNFKEQ. CDR3 coding DNA: TGTGCCAGCACTCCGCTGACAGAAAACACTGAAGCTTTCTTT. It encodes CASTPLTENTEAFF.

The chain uses TRBV12-5 and TRBJ1-6, with D possibly TRBD1 on 6 matching bases. CDR3 length equals 12 residues. Germline V gives CDR1 LGHNT, CDR2 FRNRAP. The V end was cut by 1 base, the J end by 15 bases, with 10 bases between. This CDR3 reads CASGLDRDLLHF. The CDR3 region has the DNA TGTGCTAGTGGTTTGGACAGGGATCTCCTCCACTTT. The full variable domain, in which reference TRBV12-5 and TRBJ1-6 provide the parts outside the CDR3, is DARVTQTPRHKVTEMGQEVTMRCQPILGHNTVFWYRQTMMQGLELLAYFRNRAPLDDSGMPKDRFSAEMPDATLATLKIQPSEPRDSAVYFCASGLDRDLLHFGNGTRLTVT.